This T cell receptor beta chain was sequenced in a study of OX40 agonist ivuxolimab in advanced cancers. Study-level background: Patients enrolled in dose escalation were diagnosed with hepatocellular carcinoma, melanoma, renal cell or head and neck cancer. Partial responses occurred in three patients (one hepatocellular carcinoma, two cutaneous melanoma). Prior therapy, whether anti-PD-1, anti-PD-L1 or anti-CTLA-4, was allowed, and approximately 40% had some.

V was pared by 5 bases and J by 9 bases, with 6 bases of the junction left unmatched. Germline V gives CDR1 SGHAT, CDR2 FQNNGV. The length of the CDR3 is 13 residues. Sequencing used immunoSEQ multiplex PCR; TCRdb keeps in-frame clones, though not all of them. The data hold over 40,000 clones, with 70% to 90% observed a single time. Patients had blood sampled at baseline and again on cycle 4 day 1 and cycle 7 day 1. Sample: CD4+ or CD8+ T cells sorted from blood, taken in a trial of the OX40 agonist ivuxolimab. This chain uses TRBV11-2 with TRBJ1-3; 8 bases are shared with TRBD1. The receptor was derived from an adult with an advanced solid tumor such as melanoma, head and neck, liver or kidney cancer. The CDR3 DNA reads TGTGCCAGCAGCCCGGACAGGGTAGGCACCATATATTTT. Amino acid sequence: CASSPDRVGTIYF.